The next 6 T cell receptor beta chains were all read from a single sample in a study of control samples from healthy donors and cancer patients. Assay used: immunoSEQ multiplex PCR; TCRdb lists only in-frame clones, some missing. This sample has 100,000 to 150,000 clones, with more than 85% found just once. Sequencing was done on a sample of blood. All receptors derive from a woman aged 18-35 years in good health.

J is TRBJ2-3 and V is TRBV5-1; 7 nucleotides line up with TRBD1. Germline-derived CDR1 and CDR2 are SGHRS and YFSETQ. The V segment lost 6 bases and the J segment 4 bases; nucleotides outside the gene matches: 8. The CDR3 consists of 14 residues. The CDR3 DNA follows: TGCGCCAGCAACTTAAGACAGGGACCAGATACGCAGTATTTT. Its protein is CASNLRQGPDTQYF.

This rearrangement joins TRBV24-1 to TRBJ2-5, with 9 bases fitting TRBD2. With V trimmed by 1 base and J by 5 bases, 4 bases remained unmatched. CDR3 length equals 15 residues. Looked up from germline, CDR1 is KGHDR and CDR2 is SFDVKD. CDR3 loop: CATSDFSGSGETQYF. The CDR3 DNA sequence: TGTGCCACCAGTGATTTTAGCGGGAGTGGGGAGACCCAGTACTTC.

This clone is a singleton in its sample. The V call is TRBV3-1 (or the pseudogene TRBV3-2), the J call TRBJ2-1, with D possibly TRBD2 on 6 matching bases. Germline loops: CDR1 LGHDT, CDR2 YNNKEL (reference sequence). This CDR3 is 11 amino acids long. Trimming cost V 7 bases and J 12 bases, with 13 bases left between them. The CDR3 region is CASTDGGRQFF. Here the CDR3 DNA reads TGTGCCAGCACCGATGGGGGGAGGCAGTTCTTC.

This rearrangement joins TRBV5-1 to TRBJ2-3; TRBD2 aligns across 8 bases. The germline gives CDR1 SGHRS, CDR2 YFSETQ. V was pared by 3 bases and J by 4 bases, with 13 bases of the junction left unmatched. CDR3 size: 17 residues. The CDR3 DNA reads as TGCGCCAGCAGCTGGTTTTCCGGGACTAGTAAATCAGATACGCAGTATTTT. Its protein product is CASSWFSGTSKSDTQYF.

The V and J genes are TRBV28 and TRBJ1-1; 10 nucleotides line up with TRBD1. Germline trimming cut 6 bases from V and 5 bases from J; bases unmatched to any gene: 6. Looked up from germline, CDR1 is MDHEN and CDR2 is SYDVKM. This CDR3 is 14 amino acids long. The CDR3 protein is CASSFDRGRTEAFF. In DNA, the CDR3 is TGTGCCAGCAGCTTCGACAGGGGGCGAACTGAAGCTTTCTTT.

The chain links TRBV28 to TRBJ2-2, with TRBD1 matching 7 bases. The CDR3 runs to 15 residues. Trimming cost V 8 bases and J 7 bases; bases outside gene matches: 13. Germline assignment: CDR1 MDHEN and CDR2 SYDVKM. CDR3 sequence (DNA): TGTGCCAGCTACCCCTCGACAGGGATGGGCGGGGAGCTGTTTTTT. Protein product: CASYPSTGMGGELFF.